This T cell receptor (beta chain) emerged from a study of shared clonotypes between healthy human individuals. For the study at large: Per donor, three plates held CD4 naive cells, three held CD4 memory, two held CD8 naive and one held CD8 memory. Broader study findings: Naive subsets, compared against memory subsets, generally had larger estimated richness values.

An assay was performed, and its level was deep. Across several immunoSEQ plates, the genomic DNA of each subset was split evenly. Data came from immunoSEQ multiplex PCR; TCRdb stores just in-frame clones and leaves some out. The sample shows about 990,000 clones, roughly 74% of them seen only once. This clone was detected many times. The antigen is unknown. This TCR was recovered from a young man in good health. Some clones in this sample may be carry-over from other donors' samples. Sequenced input: memory CD4+ T cells from PBMCs. Regarding subset: CD45RA-negative fraction.

The CDR3 region is CASRDSGRGRETQYF. CDR3 coding DNA: TGTGCCAGCAGGGATAGCGGGAGGGGCAGGGAGACCCAGTACTTC. J is TRBJ2-5 and V is TRBV6-5; 11 bases match TRBD2. V was pared by 6 bases and J by 5 bases, with 8 bases of the junction left unmatched. The V gene's germline CDR1 is MNHEY and CDR2 SVGAGI. This CDR3 spans 15 amino acids.